This passage covers 4 T cell receptor beta chains from one sample sequenced in a study of beta chain features in type 1 diabetes (dated by TCRdb to the late 2010s). The paper as a whole reports these results and caveats: In all four CD4+ subsets, TCRB CDR3 length was moderately but significantly shorter in type 1 diabetes patients.

The library was made by the immunoSEQ multiplex PCR assay. The entire isolated RNA was reverse transcribed using the High Capacity cDNA Reverse Transcription Kit, and thus expressed TCRB transcripts were sequenced. This immuneACCESS table, as held by TCRdb, lists in-frame sequences with V and J called but not all clones. Of the missing ones, under half trace to an unresolved V gene in checked studies; the others have no known cause. This sample has hundreds of thousands of clones in its table, and 11% to 15% of those were observed once. Just under 0.04% of the sample lies in the top ten. No antigens are known for them. Sequenced sample: naive CD4+ T cells from blood. This specimen's cell subset or site label, interpreted: true naive CD4+ T cells. The receptors shown here come from a man aged 18 to 30 with type 1 diabetes.

As to this clone: The germline gene is not matched at one end of the junction; a read error may be the cause. The chain has TRBV10-3 and TRBJ1-2; 12 bases map to TRBD1. The length of the CDR3 is 13 residues. Looked up from germline, CDR1 is ENHRY and CDR2 is SYGVKD. This CDR3 reads CAISDRDRGPGIF. The CDR3 DNA sequence: TGTGCCATCAGTGACCGGGACAGGGGGCCGGGTATCTTC.

This clone has just a few counts. The chain employs TRBV28 and TRBJ2-3; D unresolved. V was pared by 3 bases and J by 7 bases, with 8 bases between. Germline CDR1 MDHEN, CDR2 SYDVKM. The CDR3 is made up of 12 amino acids. Here the CDR3 reads CASSFGAYTQYF. CDR3 DNA sequence: TGTGCCAGCAGTTTCGGAGCCTATACGCAGTATTTT. Complete variable domain (other parts from reference TRBV28 and TRBJ2-3): DVKVTQSSRYLVKRTGEKVFLECVQDMDHENMFWYRQDPGLGLRLIYFSYDVKMKEKGDIPEGYSVSREKKERFSLILESASTNQTSMYLCASSFGAYTQYFGPGTRLTVL.

This clone is a singleton in its sample. Other DNA sequences within the sample encode an identical CDR3. This sequence joins TRBV5-1 and TRBJ2-5, with TRBD1 as a possible D gene (5 bases). The CDR3 spans 14 residues. CDR1 is SGHRS, CDR2 YFSETQ, per germline. V dropped 0 bases and J dropped 1 base, with 7 bases sitting between them. In DNA form, the CDR3 reads TGCGCCAGCAGCTTGGGACAGTTCCAAGAGACCCAGTACTTC. Translating it yields CASSLGQFQETQYF.

The chain is built from TRBV25-1 and TRBJ1-2; D unclear. Looked up from germline, CDR1 is MGHDK and CDR2 is SYGVNS. The CDR3 is made up of 15 amino acids. V shed 4 bases and J shed 7 bases, with 19 bases lying between them. The DNA for the CDR3 is TGTGCCAGCAGTGGAACTGACACGGCGCGGTTTGGCTACACCTTC. It specifies CASSGTDTARFGYTF.